This record concerns one T cell receptor beta chain sequence. This sample stems from a study of OX40 agonist ivuxolimab in advanced cancers. Per the germline V gene, CDR1 is SNHLY and CDR2 is FYNNEI. There are 15 residues in the CDR3. The J segment lost 10 bases and the V segment lost 0 bases, leaving 2 bases of the junction unmatched. Libraries were prepared by immunoSEQ multiplex PCR; TCRdb keeps only in-frame clonotypes and omits some of them. The table lists fewer than 95,000 clones, about 89% of them singletons, with roughly 0.4% in the top ten. The TCR comes from an adult with an advanced solid tumor such as melanoma, head and neck, liver or kidney cancer. This material consisted of CD4+ or CD8+ T cells sorted from blood, taken in a trial of the OX40 agonist ivuxolimab. J is TRBJ1-6 and V is TRBV2, with TRBD1 matching over 11 bases. The CDR3, as DNA: TGTGCCAGCAGTGAAGCGGGACAGGGGGTCTCACCCCTCCACTTT. The encoded protein is CASSEAGQGVSPLHF.